This TCR beta chain was sequenced during a study of T cell repertoires in cytomegalovirus infection. Study-wide context: CMV epitopes in the study were HLA-C-restricted (recently identified) and HLA-B-restricted (well studied). It can be stated that public TCR beta signatures indicated CMV infection as well as a matching HLA type. Study-wide findings and caveats: The ex vivo response was dominated by HLA-C-restricted CMV-specific TCR beta clonotypes.

Each CDR3 protein gets one entry after TCRdb re-called the reads with MiXCR. This sample has 550,000 to 700,000 distinct CDR3 sequences, with approximately 40% found just once. Points on this clonotype: Its target is not known.

V lost 4 bases, J lost 1 base, and 14 bases lay in between. CDR1 is MNHEY, CDR2 SVGEGT, per germline. There are 16 residues in the CDR3. The source material was cultured PBMCs, sampled from culture after CMV antigen stimulation. The chain links TRBV6-2 or TRBV6-3 to TRBJ1-5; tentative D call: TRBD1 (6 bases). The source of this sequence is a human donor in good health (CMV status not recorded). Some clones in this sample may be carry-over from other donors' samples. CDR3 nucleotides: TGTGCCAGCAGTTCAACACAGGGTTTAAGCAATCAGCCCCAGCATTTT. Its translation is CASSSTQGLSNQPQHF.